This T cell receptor (beta chain) was found in a study of blood T cell repertoires in COVID-19. Study-level background: Sites in the United States, Italy and Spain provided acute and convalescent COVID-19 samples. Sources were T cells, B-cell-depleted T cells, or PBMCs; the material itself was cDNA or gDNA.

As handled by the study authors: Estimation of nucleated cell counts was performed using reference gene primer amplification. Generated by immunoSEQ multiplex PCR, the TCRdb table keeps only in-frame clones and is missing some. The V and J calls and clone size come from that table; D and trimming were worked out from the DNA. The data hold 300,000 to 350,000 clones, with roughly 90% observed a single time. It was during active infection that Seattle patients were enrolled and then longitudinally followed. The sample taken for sequencing was peripheral blood. This sequence was found in a woman in her twenties or thirties with COVID-19, enrolled during active disease.

CDR3 region: CASSPSGQNYGYTF. As DNA, the CDR3 is TGTGCCAGCTCACCGTCGGGACAGAACTATGGCTACACCTTC. The rearrangement links TRBV18 to TRBJ1-2; 7 bases match TRBD1. The CDR3 is made up of 14 amino acids. In germline, CDR1 is KGHSH, CDR2 LQKENI. The V and J ends lost 3 bases and 2 bases, in that order; junction bases with no gene match: 3.